The 28 T cell receptor beta chains in this list originate from one sample, sequenced in a study of cytomegalovirus exposure and HLA in healthy donors. The PCR contained 60 Vbeta and 13 Jbeta primers. The data were produced by immunoSEQ multiplex PCR, yet TCRdb's version contains in-frame clones alone and is incomplete. The data hold under 150,000 clones, with 70% to 75% observed a single time. Sample: PBMCs. These receptors all come from a human donor in good health.

The gene calls are TRBV28 and TRBJ2-3, with D possibly matching TRBD1 (5 bases). The CDR3 runs 15 residues. Germline assignment: CDR1 MDHEN and CDR2 SYDVKM. V was trimmed by 3 bases and J by 4 bases, leaving 14 bases between them. CDR3 loop: CASSLRQGWADTQYF. The CDR3 DNA reads as TGTGCCAGCAGTTTGCGGCAGGGTTGGGCAGATACGCAGTATTTT.

The chain uses TRBV4-1 and TRBJ2-7, with 11 bases that match TRBD2. The CDR3 contains 15 residues. J lost 1 base, V lost 5 bases, and 4 bases had no gene match. Germline assignment: CDR1 MGHRA and CDR2 YSYEKL. CDR3 residues: CASSFTSGSSYEQYF. The CDR3 coding sequence is TGCGCCAGCAGCTTCACTAGCGGGAGTTCCTACGAGCAGTACTTC.

This clone was detected only a few times. V and J are TRBV5-5 and TRBJ1-4; a weak D match, TRBD1 (6 bases). There are 14 residues in the CDR3. Germline V gene data show CDR1 as SGHKS and CDR2 as YYEKEE (reference sequence). Trimming pared 4 bases from V and 2 bases from J, leaving 9 bases between. The CDR3 is CASSHRVTNEKLFF. The CDR3 nucleotides read TGTGCCAGCAGCCACAGGGTTACTAATGAAAAACTGTTTTTT.

V usage is TRBV6-1 and J usage is TRBJ2-1; possibly TRBD2 for D (6 bases). The V end was cut by 6 bases, the J end by 4 bases, with 16 bases between. CDR1 is MNHNS, CDR2 SASEGT, per germline. The CDR3 totals 15 residues. CDR3 residues: CASSAPGLGYNEQFF. As DNA, the CDR3 is TGTGCCAGCAGCGCCCCGGGACTCGGGTACAATGAGCAGTTCTTC.

V usage is TRBV18 and J usage is TRBJ1-1; TRBD1 agrees at 7 bases. Trimming at V came to 2 bases and at J to 0 bases, leaving 6 bases not matched to a gene. Germline V lookup: CDR1 KGHSH, CDR2 LQKENI. The CDR3 contains 16 residues. CDR3 DNA sequence: TGTGCCAGCTCACCAACTACAGGGGCTATGAACACTGAAGCTTTCTTT. Protein product: CASSPTTGAMNTEAFF.

The chain is built from TRBV5-1 and TRBJ2-7, with TRBD2 as a possible D gene (6 bases). The CDR3 length is 15 residues. V dropped 0 bases and J dropped 3 bases, with 13 bases sitting between them. The germline V gene encodes CDR1 SGHRS and CDR2 YFSETQ. The DNA for the CDR3 is TGCGCCAGCAGCTTGGTCGCGGAGGGGCTCTACGAGCAGTACTTC. It codes for CASSLVAEGLYEQYF.

The chain carries TRBV10-3 and TRBJ1-1; 8 positions agree with TRBD1. The CDR3 covers 16 residues. The V segment lost 0 bases and the J segment 5 bases; nucleotides outside the gene matches: 8. Per the germline V gene, CDR1 is ENHRY and CDR2 is SYGVKD. The CDR3 bases are TGTGCCATCAGTGAGTCGATCGAGGACAGGGTGACTGAAGCTTTCTTT. Amino acids: CAISESIEDRVTEAFF.

The J gene is TRBJ2-5, the V gene TRBV2; D unresolved. The J call may be in error: the DNA end matches TRBJ2-7 better. From germline, CDR1 is SNHLY and CDR2 FYNNEI. The CDR3 covers 11 residues. The CDR3 spells CASETLYEQYF. For the CDR3, the DNA is TGTGCCAGCGAGACACTTTACGAGCAGTACTTC.

V usage is TRBV9 and J usage is TRBJ2-1; unclear D gene. V lost 3 bases and J lost 4, with 8 bases in between. This CDR3 is 13 amino acids long. Germline values: CDR1 SGDLS, CDR2 YYNGEE. CDR3 nucleotides: TGTGCCAGCAGCGGAGACATGTACAATGAGCAGTTCTTC. Translating it yields CASSGDMYNEQFF.

V is TRBV28 and J is TRBJ2-2; 10 bases align to TRBD1. This CDR3 region has 15 residues. In germline, CDR1 is MDHEN, CDR2 SYDVKM. V was pared by 5 bases and J by 9 bases, with 9 bases of the junction left unmatched. This CDR3 reads CASSTGTGVFRELFF. In nucleotides, the CDR3 is TGTGCCAGCAGTACCGGGACAGGGGTGTTCAGGGAGCTGTTTTTT. Full variable domain (outside the CDR3, taken from reference TRBV28 and TRBJ2-2): DVKVTQSSRYLVKRTGEKVFLECVQDMDHENMFWYRQDPGLGLRLIYFSYDVKMKEKGDIPEGYSVSREKKERFSLILESASTNQTSMYLCASSTGTGVFRELFFGEGSRLTVL.

The CDR3 sequence is CASSDGTGGFWDEQFF. The CDR3 DNA is TGTGCCAGCAGTGACGGGACAGGGGGATTTTGGGATGAGCAGTTCTTC. The V and J genes are TRBV6-1 and TRBJ2-1; TRBD1 matches 11 bases. V shed 3 bases and J 8 bases; nucleotides not matched to a gene: 9. The CDR3 is made up of 16 amino acids. Per the germline V gene, CDR1 is MNHNS and CDR2 is SASEGT.

The chain links TRBV5-4 to TRBJ1-6, with D unclear. V was cut by 4 bases and J by 0 bases, with 8 bases left in between. The CDR3 is made up of 15 amino acids. CDR1 and CDR2 from the germline V gene are SGHNT and YYREEE (reference sequence). CDR3 region: CASSPSLSYNSPLHF. DNA for the CDR3: TGTGCCAGCAGCCCGTCTCTCTCCTATAATTCACCCCTCCACTTT. The variable domain in full, completed from reference TRBV5-4 and TRBJ1-6, reads ETGVTQSPTHLIKTRGQQVTLRCSSQSGHNTVSWYQQALGQGPQFIFQYYREEENGRGNFPPRFSGLQFPNYSSELNVNALELDDSALYLCASSPSLSYNSPLHFGNGTRLTVT.

This clone was seen just once. The chain joins TRBV4-2 to TRBJ2-1, with 7 nucleotides matching TRBD2. This CDR3 has 17 amino acids. V gave up 0 bases and J gave up 9 bases; unmatched junction bases: 14. The germline CDR1 and CDR2 sequences are LGHNA and YNFKEQ. The CDR3 nucleotides read TGTGCCAGCAGCCAAGAGGGGGGGGTTGGCGGGAGTTTTGAGCAGTTCTTC. Protein product: CASSQEGGVGGSFEQFF.

This chain links TRBV29-1 with TRBJ2-1; TRBD2 is a possible D gene (6 bases). V shed 3 bases and J shed 7 bases, with 13 bases lying between them. The germline V gene encodes CDR1 SQVTM and CDR2 ANQGSEA. The CDR3 contains 13 residues. CDR3 nucleotides: TGCAGCGTTGAGGCGGTGGCGGGAAATGAGCAGTTCTTC. Its protein is CSVEAVAGNEQFF.

The genes are TRBV2 and TRBJ1-5; 9 nucleotides match TRBD1. The CDR3 extends over 15 amino acids. The trim removed 6 bases at V and 7 bases at J, leaving 10 bases unmatched. Germline CDR1 SNHLY, CDR2 FYNNEI. CDR3 nucleotide sequence: TGTGCCAGCAGACCGCGGGACAGGGTAAGGCAGCCCCAGCATTTT. Protein: CASRPRDRVRQPQHF.

This sequence joins TRBV25-1 and TRBJ2-3; 9 bases line up with TRBD1. The CDR3 runs to 17 residues. The ends lost 2 bases at V and 3 bases at J; junction bases unmatched: 9. Germline CDR1 and CDR2: MGHDK and SYGVNS. DNA of the CDR3: TGTGCCAGCAGTGAAAACCCAGCGACAGGGGGGACAGATACGCAGTATTTT. Protein sequence: CASSENPATGGTDTQYF.

The J gene is TRBJ2-4, the V gene TRBV2; TRBD1 aligns across 9 bases. V lost 9 bases to trimming and J lost 7 bases; unmatched junction nucleotides: 10. CDR1 is SNHLY, CDR2 FYNNEI, per germline. The CDR3 spans 14 residues. CDR3 in DNA: TGTGCCAGTATTACCGGGACAGGGTTGAACATTCAGTACTTC. Amino acids: CASITGTGLNIQYF.

This chain links TRBV7-3 with TRBJ2-2; 7 nucleotides match TRBD2. V gave up 3 bases and J gave up 1 base; unmatched junction bases: 2. There are 15 residues in the CDR3. Germline CDR1 and CDR2: SGHTA and FQGTGA. The CDR3 spells CASSFSSGNTGELFF. CDR3 in DNA: TGTGCCAGCAGCTTCTCTAGCGGGAACACCGGGGAGCTGTTTTTT.

The rearrangement joins TRBV19 to TRBJ2-1; 10 bases align to TRBD2. The CDR3 length is 16 residues. V trimming: 5 bases; J trimming: 4 bases; junction bases outside the gene matches: 8. CDR1 and CDR2 from the germline V gene are LNHDA and SQIVND (reference sequence). The CDR3 spells CASSSLAGAVYNEQFF. Here the CDR3 DNA reads TGTGCCAGTAGTTCTCTAGCGGGAGCGGTTTACAATGAGCAGTTCTTC. The whole variable domain, remainder taken from reference TRBV19 and TRBJ2-1, is DGGITQSPKYLFRKEGQNVTLSCEQNLNHDAMYWYRQDPGQGLRLIYYSQIVNDFQKGDIAEGYSVSREKKESFPLTVTSAQKNPTAFYLCASSSLAGAVYNEQFFGPGTRLTVL.

The chain is built from TRBV19 and TRBJ1-3; 7 nucleotides agree with TRBD1. Germline CDR1 and CDR2: LNHDA and SQIVND (reference sequence). Losses at the gene ends were 6 bases for V and 2 bases for J; bases not matched to a gene: 10. CDR3 length: 16 residues. For the CDR3, the DNA is TGTGCCAGTAGCCCCGACAGGGACGGAACTGGAAACACCATATATTTT. Amino acid sequence: CASSPDRDGTGNTIYF.

CDR3 region: CASSSGLAGGTDTQYF. CDR3 nucleotide sequence: TGTGCCAGCAGCTCAGGACTAGCGGGGGGCACAGATACGCAGTATTTT. The chain is built from TRBV7-3 and TRBJ2-3, with 13 bases lining up with TRBD2. V lost 4 bases, J lost 1 base, and 2 bases stayed unmatched. Germline CDR1 and CDR2: SGHTA and FQGTGA. CDR3 length: 16 amino acids.

The V call is TRBV10-3, the J call TRBJ2-5; 8 bases agree with TRBD2. TRBJ2-7 matches the DNA end more closely, so the J call is doubtful. Germline V gene data show CDR1 as ENHRY and CDR2 as SYGVKD. This CDR3 contains 15 residues. CDR3 loop: CAISEGAGVGYEQYF. The DNA for the CDR3 is TGTGCCATCAGTGAGGGAGCGGGAGTGGGTTACGAGCAGTACTTC.

This clone was seen a handful of times. The V gene is TRBV19, the J gene TRBJ1-2; 7 nucleotides match TRBD1. The CDR3 has 10 residues. V lost 10 bases and J lost 8; bases outside the gene matches: 4. CDR1 is LNHDA, CDR2 SQIVND, per germline (reference sequence). In DNA form, the CDR3 reads TGTGCCACCCAGGGGGTAGGCTACACCTTC. Translation: CATQGVGYTF.

This rearrangement joins TRBV27 to TRBJ2-7; D is perhaps TRBD2 (6 bases). Germline CDR1 and CDR2: MNHEY and SMNVEV (reference sequence). With 6 bases removed from V and 6 bases from J, the gap between germline ends came to 18 bases. The CDR3 runs 14 residues. The CDR3 is CASRGPGPGGEQYF. For the CDR3, the DNA is TGTGCCAGCAGAGGGCCGGGCCCCGGGGGCGAGCAGTACTTC.

The chain recombines TRBV10-3 with TRBJ2-7; the D gene is possibly TRBD2 (6 bases). Trimming took off 2 bases at V and 5 bases at J, with 7 bases between the two ends. In germline, CDR1 is ENHRY, CDR2 SYGVKD. CDR3 size: 12 residues. The CDR3 bases are TGTGCCATCAGTGAGGCGGGGAACGAGCAGTACTTC. It translates to CAISEAGNEQYF.

The gene calls are TRBV6-1 and TRBJ1-1, with TRBD1 matching 7 bases. The CDR3 extends over 15 amino acids. V lost 7 bases and J lost 5; bases outside the gene matches: 13. Looked up from germline, CDR1 is MNHNS and CDR2 is SASEGT. CDR3 amino acids: CASTRDSGTVTEAFF. CDR3 in DNA: TGTGCCAGCACCCGGGACAGCGGAACTGTTACTGAAGCTTTCTTT.

This chain connects TRBV6-5 to TRBJ1-2; 8 bases agree with TRBD1. CDR3 size: 13 residues. Germline V gene lookup returns CDR1 MNHEY and CDR2 SVGAGI. V shed 2 bases and J 7 bases; nucleotides not matched to a gene: 3. CDR3 in amino acids: CASSYRQGSGYTF. CDR3 bases: TGTGCCAGCAGTTACCGACAGGGGAGTGGCTACACCTTC.

The chain combines TRBV27 with TRBJ2-1, with D unclear. Between the trimmed V and J ends, which lost 8 bases and 7 bases, there was a span of 9 bases. Per germline, CDR1 MNHEY and CDR2 SMNVEV (reference sequence). The CDR3 loop spans 11 amino acids. As DNA, the CDR3 is TGTGCCAGCGGTATATTAAATGAGCAGTTCTTC. Protein: CASGILNEQFF.